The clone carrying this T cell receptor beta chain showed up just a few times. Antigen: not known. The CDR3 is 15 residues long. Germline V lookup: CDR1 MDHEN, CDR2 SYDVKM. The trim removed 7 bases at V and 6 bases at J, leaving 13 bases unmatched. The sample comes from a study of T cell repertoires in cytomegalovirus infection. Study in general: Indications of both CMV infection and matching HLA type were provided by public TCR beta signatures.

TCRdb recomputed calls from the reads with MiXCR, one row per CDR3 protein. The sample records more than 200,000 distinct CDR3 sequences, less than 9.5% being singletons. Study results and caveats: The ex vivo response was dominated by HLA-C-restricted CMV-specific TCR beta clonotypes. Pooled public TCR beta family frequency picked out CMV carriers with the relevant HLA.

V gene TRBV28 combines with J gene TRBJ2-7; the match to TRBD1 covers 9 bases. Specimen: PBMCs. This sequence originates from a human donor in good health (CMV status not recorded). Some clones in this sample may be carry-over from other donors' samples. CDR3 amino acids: CASKSSGQGTGEQYF. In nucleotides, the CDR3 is TGTGCCAGCAAGTCCTCTGGACAGGGGACGGGCGAGCAGTACTTC. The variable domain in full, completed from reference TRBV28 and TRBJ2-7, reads DVKVTQSSRYLVKRTGEKVFLECVQDMDHENMFWYRQDPGLGLRLIYFSYDVKMKEKGDIPEGYSVSREKKERFSLILESASTNQTSMYLCASKSSGQGTGEQYFGPGTRLTVT.